Listed below are T cell receptor beta chains from one sample, sequenced in a study of Ad26.COV2.S vaccination and SARS-CoV-2 variants. Measured with immunoSEQ multiplex PCR; TCRdb has only the in-frame clones, and not every one. The sample carries 200,000 to 250,000 clones, over 75% recorded once. The material sequenced was peripheral blood, taken in a trial of Ad26.COV2.S vaccine versus placebo. The receptors were sampled from a person between 18 and 60 years old who received the Ad26.COV2.S COVID-19 vaccine or a placebo. CDR3s leave out the opening cysteine and the closing phenylalanine or tryptophan. The order of the fields is J gene, V gene, clone size, D gene, CDR3 protein. A D gene is named only where the DNA matches it firmly. Size tells how often a clone was seen (once, few, many) or the class of an expanded clone, and some rows leave it out.

J: TRBJ1-5; V: TRBV20-1; size: -; D: -; CDR3: SARRPQH
J: TRBJ2-3; V: TRBV14; size: -; D: -; CDR3: ASSQEERASTDTQY
J: TRBJ1-2; V: TRBV6-2/TRBV6-3; size: -; D: -; CDR3: ASSRAATTNNYGYT
J: TRBJ2-7; V: TRBV18; size: -; D: -; CDR3: ASSAGSPSYEQY
J: TRBJ1-2; V: TRBV21-1; size: few; D: -; CDR3: ASTKGTGWGGYT
J: TRBJ2-1; V: TRBV7-2; size: -; D: -; CDR3: ASSLGRGGGEQF
J: TRBJ2-7; V: TRBV5-1; size: -; D: TRBD1; CDR3: ASSFWDRADEQY
J: TRBJ2-7; V: TRBV11-2; size: -; D: -; CDR3: ASSLRSYEQY
J: TRBJ2-1; V: TRBV6-5; size: -; D: TRBD2; CDR3: ASRPSGGGRHEQF
J: TRBJ2-7; V: TRBV7-8; size: once; D: -; CDR3: ASRAPGSSNDEQY
J: TRBJ2-7; V: TRBV20-1; size: -; D: -; CDR3: SARELYEQY
J: TRBJ1-1; V: TRBV5-8; size: -; D: TRBD1; CDR3: ASSSFVTGWTEAF
J: TRBJ2-3; V: TRBV6-1; size: -; D: -; CDR3: ASSEPPASTDTQY
J: TRBJ2-3; V: TRBV7-2; size: -; D: TRBD2; CDR3: ASSFLSSGGRSDTQY
J: TRBJ1-4; V: TRBV4-3; size: -; D: -; CDR3: ASSQDGVGEKLF
J: TRBJ1-1; V: TRBV29-1; size: -; D: TRBD1; CDR3: SVEDGFRQGYPEAF
J: TRBJ2-3; V: TRBV28; size: -; D: TRBD2; CDR3: ASSSAGVADTQY
J: TRBJ1-5; V: TRBV30; size: few; D: -; CDR3: AWSTRGYSNQPQH
J: TRBJ1-2; V: TRBV28; size: -; D: -; CDR3: ASSTRYRVSNYGYT
J: TRBJ2-1; V: TRBV18; size: -; D: -; CDR3: ASSLPFGDVTWVEQF
J: TRBJ1-2; V: TRBV7-9; size: -; D: -; CDR3: ASSLNTGYGYT
J: TRBJ1-6; V: TRBV5-5; size: -; D: TRBD1; CDR3: ASSLAGGNSPLH
J: TRBJ2-1; V: TRBV7-3; size: once; D: TRBD2; CDR3: ASSLGLAIGNEQF
J: TRBJ2-7; V: TRBV20-1; size: -; D: -; CDR3: SARQDEQY
J: TRBJ2-3; V: TRBV28; size: -; D: TRBD2; CDR3: ASSSLPGRREKADTQY
J: TRBJ2-6; V: TRBV9; size: -; D: -; CDR3: ASSVASQANVLT
J: TRBJ2-3; V: TRBV11-2; size: -; D: -; CDR3: ASSLSGGSTDTQY
J: TRBJ2-3; V: TRBV19; size: -; D: -; CDR3: ASTPGLGTDTQY
J: TRBJ2-7; V: TRBV12-3/TRBV12-4; size: -; D: TRBD1; CDR3: ASSPSGGEQY
J: TRBJ1-4; V: TRBV6-5; size: -; D: -; CDR3: ASSREVTNEKLF
J: TRBJ2-5; V: TRBV10-3; size: -; D: -; CDR3: AIKEEVEETQY
J: TRBJ2-4; V: TRBV2; size: -; D: -; CDR3: ASSESLGLD
J: TRBJ2-5; V: TRBV5-1; size: -; D: TRBD2; CDR3: ASSAGLAGVETQY
J: TRBJ1-3; V: TRBV4-2; size: -; D: -; CDR3: ASSQERVGHSSSGNTIY
J: TRBJ1-2; V: TRBV24-1; size: -; D: -; CDR3: ATSDHDRHGYT
J: TRBJ2-2; V: TRBV11-2; size: -; D: TRBD2; CDR3: ASSSSGLAVTGELF
J: TRBJ2-7; V: TRBV6-5; size: -; D: TRBD1; CDR3: ASRQGIEQY
J: TRBJ2-2; V: TRBV29-1; size: once; D: -; CDR3: SVSTGAKDTGELF
J: TRBJ2-3; V: TRBV4-2; size: -; D: TRBD2; CDR3: ASSQDGGRGVNTQY
J: TRBJ2-7; V: TRBV18; size: -; D: TRBD2; CDR3: ASSPQASGSYEQY
J: TRBJ1-2; V: TRBV10-3; size: -; D: TRBD1; CDR3: AISESTGYDGYT
J: TRBJ1-2; V: TRBV28; size: -; D: -; CDR3: ASSLPYRDIYGYT
J: TRBJ2-3; V: TRBV6-6; size: -; D: TRBD2; CDR3: ASSFPGTSKDTQY